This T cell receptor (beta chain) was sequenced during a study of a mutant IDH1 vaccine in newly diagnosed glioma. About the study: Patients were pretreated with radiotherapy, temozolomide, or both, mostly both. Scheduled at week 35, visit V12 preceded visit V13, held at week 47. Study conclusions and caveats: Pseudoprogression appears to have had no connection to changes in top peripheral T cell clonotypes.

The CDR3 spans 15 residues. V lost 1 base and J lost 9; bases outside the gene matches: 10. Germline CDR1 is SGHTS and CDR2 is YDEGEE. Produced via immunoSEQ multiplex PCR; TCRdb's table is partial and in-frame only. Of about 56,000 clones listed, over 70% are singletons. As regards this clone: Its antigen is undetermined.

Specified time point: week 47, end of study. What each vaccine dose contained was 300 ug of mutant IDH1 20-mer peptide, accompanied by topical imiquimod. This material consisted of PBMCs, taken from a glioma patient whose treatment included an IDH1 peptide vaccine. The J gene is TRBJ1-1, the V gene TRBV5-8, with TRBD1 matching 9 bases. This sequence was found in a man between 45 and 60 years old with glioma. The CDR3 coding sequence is TGTGCCAGCAGCTTGAGGACAGGGGATACGTGGCAAGCTTTCTTT. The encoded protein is CASSLRTGDTWQAFF.